These 9 T cell receptor beta chains were sequenced from one sample in a study of cytomegalovirus exposure and HLA in healthy donors. Primers included in the PCR were 60 Vbeta and 13 Jbeta primers. The method was immunoSEQ multiplex PCR; TCRdb's version includes in-frame clones alone and lacks a portion of them. The profile shows about 150,000 clones, roughly 79% of them singletons. The sequenced material came from PBMCs. Source of these receptors: a middle-aged woman in good health and CMV-seropositive.

There are a few counts of this clone. This sequence joins TRBV30 and TRBJ1-1; the D is unclear. The CDR3 loop spans 13 amino acids. Looked up from germline, CDR1 is GTSNPN and CDR2 is SVGIG (reference sequence). Trimming left V 3 bases short and J 1 base short, with 9 bases between. CDR3 protein: CAWSVTANTEAFF. The DNA of the CDR3 is TGTGCCTGGAGCGTCACAGCGAACACTGAAGCTTTCTTT.

This rearrangement joins TRBV18 to TRBJ2-5; 9 bases map to TRBD1. V trimming: 3 bases; J trimming: 6 bases; junction bases outside the gene matches: 8. CDR1 and CDR2 (germline): KGHSH, LQKENI. The CDR3 loop spans 15 amino acids. The CDR3 sequence: CASSPETGGFKTQYF. As DNA, the CDR3 is TGTGCCAGCTCACCCGAGACAGGGGGGTTTAAGACCCAGTACTTC. Together with reference TRBV18 and TRBJ2-5, the CDR3 gives the full variable domain: NAGVMQNPRHLVRRRGQEARLRCSPMKGHSHVYWYRQLPEEGLKFMVYLQKENIIDESGMPKERFSAEFPKEGPSILRIQQVVRGDSAAYFCASSPETGGFKTQYFGPGTRLLVL.

V and J are TRBV5-8 and TRBJ1-6; TRBD1 aligns across 7 bases. The CDR3 is 14 residues long. Germline assignment: CDR1 SGHTS and CDR2 YDEGEE. The ends lost 3 bases at V and 9 bases at J; junction bases unmatched: 6. CDR3 protein: CASSSRGLGSPLHF. DNA for the CDR3: TGTGCCAGCAGCTCAAGGGGGCTGGGTTCACCCCTCCACTTT.

The chain joins TRBV5-5 to TRBJ2-2, with TRBD1 identical over 12 bases. The CDR3 runs 17 residues. V lost 2 bases, J lost 7 bases, and 9 bases stayed unmatched. Germline values: CDR1 SGHKS, CDR2 YYEKEE (reference sequence). CDR3 sequence: CASSLTGTGGGSGELFF. The CDR3 region has the DNA TGTGCCAGCAGCTTAACCGGGACAGGGGGCGGGAGCGGGGAGCTGTTTTTT.

The V gene is TRBV27, the J gene TRBJ2-7; 10 nucleotides match TRBD2. Trimming took 2 bases from V and 4 from J; bases not matched to a gene: 2. Germline V gene data show CDR1 as MNHEY and CDR2 as SMNVEV (reference sequence). The CDR3 runs 14 residues. The CDR3 region is CASSLRSGGYEQYF. DNA of the CDR3: TGTGCCAGCAGTTTACGTAGCGGGGGGTACGAGCAGTACTTC.

This clone was observed a few times. The chain recombines TRBV19 with TRBJ2-2; D perhaps matches TRBD1 (6 bases). Looked up from germline, CDR1 is LNHDA and CDR2 is SQIVND (reference sequence). CDR3 length equals 14 residues. Trimming pared 10 bases from V and 1 base from J, leaving 13 bases between. The CDR3 region is CATDQDRNTGELFF. CDR3 coding DNA: TGTGCCACTGATCAGGACAGGAACACCGGGGAGCTGTTTTTT.

The rearrangement joins TRBV4-3 to TRBJ2-5, with D possibly matching TRBD1 (6 bases). CDR1 and CDR2 (germline): LGHNA, YSLEER. CDR3 length: 15 amino acids. V dropped 3 bases and J dropped 2 bases, with 13 bases sitting between them. This CDR3 is CASSQNRDRQETQYF. In DNA, the CDR3 is TGCGCCAGCAGCCAGAACAGGGATCGGCAAGAGACCCAGTACTTC.

The CDR3 DNA is TGTGCCAGCAGCTTTGGACAGGCCTACGAGCAGTACTTC. Protein product: CASSFGQAYEQYF. This chain joins TRBV7-7 and TRBJ2-7; 7 nucleotides line up with TRBD1. J lost 2 bases, V lost 3 bases, and 1 base had no gene match. CDR3 length: 13 residues. Per germline, CDR1 SSHAT and CDR2 FNYEAQ (reference sequence).

V and J are TRBV5-4 and TRBJ1-2; D ambiguous. CDR1 and CDR2 from the germline V gene are SGHNT and YYREEE (reference sequence). Trimming pared 0 bases from V and 6 bases from J, leaving 9 bases between. The CDR3 has 13 amino acids. This CDR3 reads CASSLAGRDGYTF. CDR3 nucleotides: TGTGCCAGCAGCTTGGCCGGGAGGGATGGCTACACCTTC.